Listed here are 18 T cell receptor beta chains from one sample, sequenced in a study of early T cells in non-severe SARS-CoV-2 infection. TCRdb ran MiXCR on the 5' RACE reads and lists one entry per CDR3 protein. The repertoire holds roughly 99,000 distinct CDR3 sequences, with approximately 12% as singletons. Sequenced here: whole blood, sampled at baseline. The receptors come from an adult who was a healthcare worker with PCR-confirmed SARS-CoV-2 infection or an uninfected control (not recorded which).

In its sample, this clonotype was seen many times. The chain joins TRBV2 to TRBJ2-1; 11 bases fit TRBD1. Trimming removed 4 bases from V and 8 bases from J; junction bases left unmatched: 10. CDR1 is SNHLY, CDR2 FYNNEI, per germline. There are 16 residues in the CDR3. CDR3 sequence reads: CASSGPGQGVGYEQFF. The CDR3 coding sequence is TGTGCCAGCAGTGGCCCGGGACAGGGGGTAGGGTATGAGCAGTTCTTC.

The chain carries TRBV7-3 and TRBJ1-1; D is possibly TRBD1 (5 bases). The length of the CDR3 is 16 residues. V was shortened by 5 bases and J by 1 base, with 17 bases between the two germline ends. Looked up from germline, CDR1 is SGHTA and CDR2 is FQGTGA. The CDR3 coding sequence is TGTGCCAGCAGCCCGAGGACACCCCGGGGGAACACTGAAGCTTTCTTT. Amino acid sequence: CASSPRTPRGNTEAFF.

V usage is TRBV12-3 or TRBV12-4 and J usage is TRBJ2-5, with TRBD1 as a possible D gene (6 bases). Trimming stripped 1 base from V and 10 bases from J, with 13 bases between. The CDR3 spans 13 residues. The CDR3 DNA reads TGTGCCAGCAGTTTAGACTCGTCCAGGGGCCAGTACTTC. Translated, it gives CASSLDSSRGQYF.

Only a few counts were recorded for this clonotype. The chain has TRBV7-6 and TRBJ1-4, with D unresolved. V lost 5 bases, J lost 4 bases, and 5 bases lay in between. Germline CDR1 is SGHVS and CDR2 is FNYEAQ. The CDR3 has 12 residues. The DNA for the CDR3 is TGTGCCAGCAGCCATGGTAATGAAAAACTGTTTTTT. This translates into CASSHGNEKLFF.

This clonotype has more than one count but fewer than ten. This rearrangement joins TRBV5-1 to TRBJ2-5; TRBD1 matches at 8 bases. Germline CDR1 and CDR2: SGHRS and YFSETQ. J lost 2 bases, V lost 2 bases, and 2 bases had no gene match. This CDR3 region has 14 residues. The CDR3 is CASSFTGGQETQYF. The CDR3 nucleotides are TGCGCCAGCAGCTTCACAGGGGGACAAGAGACCCAGTACTTC.

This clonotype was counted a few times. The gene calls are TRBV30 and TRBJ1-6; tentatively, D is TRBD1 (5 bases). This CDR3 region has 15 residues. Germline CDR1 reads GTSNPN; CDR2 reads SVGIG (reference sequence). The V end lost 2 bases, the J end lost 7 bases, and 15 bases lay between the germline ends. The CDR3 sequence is CAWSTPGRKNSPLHF. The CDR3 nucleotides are TGTGCCTGGAGTACCCCGGGACGGAAAAATTCACCCCTCCACTTT.

Written as DNA, the CDR3 is TGTGCCAGCAGTTTCGGCAGGGGGCCAAATCAGCCCCAGCATTTT. Protein sequence: CASSFGRGPNQPQHF. The chain uses TRBV27 and TRBJ1-5; 8 positions match TRBD1. V was pared by 3 bases and J by 4 bases, with 5 bases of the junction left unmatched. The CDR3 is made up of 15 amino acids. CDR1 is MNHEY, CDR2 SMNVEV, per germline (reference sequence).

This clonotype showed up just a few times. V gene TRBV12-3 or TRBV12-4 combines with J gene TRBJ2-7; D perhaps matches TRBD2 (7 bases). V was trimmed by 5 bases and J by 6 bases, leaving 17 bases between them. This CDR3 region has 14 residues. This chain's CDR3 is CASSPFGGATEQYF. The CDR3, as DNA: TGTGCCAGCAGTCCCTTTGGGGGGGCGACCGAGCAGTACTTC.

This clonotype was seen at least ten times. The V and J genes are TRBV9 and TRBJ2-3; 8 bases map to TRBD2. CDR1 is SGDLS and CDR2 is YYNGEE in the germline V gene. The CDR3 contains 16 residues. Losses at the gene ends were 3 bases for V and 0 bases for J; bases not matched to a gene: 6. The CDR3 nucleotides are TGTGCCAGCAGCGCCGGACTAGCCCATAGCACAGATACGCAGTATTTT. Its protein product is CASSAGLAHSTDTQYF.

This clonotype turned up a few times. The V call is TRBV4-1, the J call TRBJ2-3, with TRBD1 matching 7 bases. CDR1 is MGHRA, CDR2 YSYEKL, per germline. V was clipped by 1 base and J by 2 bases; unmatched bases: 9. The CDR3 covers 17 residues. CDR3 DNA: TGCGCCAGCAGCCAAGGAAGGACAGGCACCTTCACAGATACGCAGTATTTT. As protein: CASSQGRTGTFTDTQYF.

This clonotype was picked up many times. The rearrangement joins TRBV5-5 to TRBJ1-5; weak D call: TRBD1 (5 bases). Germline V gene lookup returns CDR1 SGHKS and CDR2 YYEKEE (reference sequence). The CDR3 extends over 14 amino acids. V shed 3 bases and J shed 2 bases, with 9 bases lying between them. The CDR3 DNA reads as TGTGCCAGCAGCTCCTTACAGGGCAATCAGCCCCAGCATTTT. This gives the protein CASSSLQGNQPQHF.

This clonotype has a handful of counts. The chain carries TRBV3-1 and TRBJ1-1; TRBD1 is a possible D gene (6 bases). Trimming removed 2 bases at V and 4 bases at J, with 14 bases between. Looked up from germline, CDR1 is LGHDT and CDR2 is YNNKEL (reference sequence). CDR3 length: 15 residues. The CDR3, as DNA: TGTGCCAGCAGCCAATCCCGAGGGGGAGCCACTGAAGCTTTCTTT. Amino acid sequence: CASSQSRGGATEAFF.

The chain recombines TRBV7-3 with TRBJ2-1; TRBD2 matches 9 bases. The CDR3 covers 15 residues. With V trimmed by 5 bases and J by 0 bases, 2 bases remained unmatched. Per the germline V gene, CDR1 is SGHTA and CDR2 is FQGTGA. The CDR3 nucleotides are TGTGCCAGCAGCCTAGCGGGGACCTCCTACAATGAGCAGTTCTTC. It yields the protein CASSLAGTSYNEQFF.

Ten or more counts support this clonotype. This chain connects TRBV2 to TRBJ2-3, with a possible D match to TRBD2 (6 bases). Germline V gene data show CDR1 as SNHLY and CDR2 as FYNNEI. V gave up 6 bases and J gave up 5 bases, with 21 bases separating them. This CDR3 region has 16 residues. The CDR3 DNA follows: TGTGCCAGCAGCCAGGCCGGGAGACCTCAGGTAGATACGCAGTATTTT. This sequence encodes CASSQAGRPQVDTQYF.

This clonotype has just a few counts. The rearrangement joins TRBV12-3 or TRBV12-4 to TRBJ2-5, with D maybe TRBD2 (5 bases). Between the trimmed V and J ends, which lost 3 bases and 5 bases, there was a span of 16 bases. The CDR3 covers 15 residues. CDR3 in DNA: TGTGCCAGCAGTTTGCGTGGGAGTCTCGGTGAGACCCAGTACTTC. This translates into CASSLRGSLGETQYF.

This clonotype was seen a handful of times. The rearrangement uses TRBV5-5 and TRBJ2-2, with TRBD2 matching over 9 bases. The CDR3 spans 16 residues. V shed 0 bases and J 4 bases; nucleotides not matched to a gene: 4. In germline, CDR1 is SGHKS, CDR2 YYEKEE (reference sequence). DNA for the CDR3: TGTGCCAGCAGCTTGGGAGCGGGGGGTCCCACCGGGGAGCTGTTTTTT. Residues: CASSLGAGGPTGELFF.

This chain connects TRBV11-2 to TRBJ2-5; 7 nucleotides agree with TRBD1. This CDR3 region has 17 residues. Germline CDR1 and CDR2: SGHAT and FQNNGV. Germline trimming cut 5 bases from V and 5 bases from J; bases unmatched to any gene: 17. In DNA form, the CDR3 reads TGTGCCAGCAGCCCATCCTTAACGACAGGGCGGAGGGAGACCCAGTACTTC. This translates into CASSPSLTTGRRETQYF.

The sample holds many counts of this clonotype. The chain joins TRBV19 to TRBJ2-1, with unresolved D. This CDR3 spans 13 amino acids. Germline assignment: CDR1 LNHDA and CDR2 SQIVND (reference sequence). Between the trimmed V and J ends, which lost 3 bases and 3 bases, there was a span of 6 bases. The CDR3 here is CASSMEIYNEQFF. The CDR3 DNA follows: TGTGCCAGTAGTATGGAAATCTACAATGAGCAGTTCTTC.